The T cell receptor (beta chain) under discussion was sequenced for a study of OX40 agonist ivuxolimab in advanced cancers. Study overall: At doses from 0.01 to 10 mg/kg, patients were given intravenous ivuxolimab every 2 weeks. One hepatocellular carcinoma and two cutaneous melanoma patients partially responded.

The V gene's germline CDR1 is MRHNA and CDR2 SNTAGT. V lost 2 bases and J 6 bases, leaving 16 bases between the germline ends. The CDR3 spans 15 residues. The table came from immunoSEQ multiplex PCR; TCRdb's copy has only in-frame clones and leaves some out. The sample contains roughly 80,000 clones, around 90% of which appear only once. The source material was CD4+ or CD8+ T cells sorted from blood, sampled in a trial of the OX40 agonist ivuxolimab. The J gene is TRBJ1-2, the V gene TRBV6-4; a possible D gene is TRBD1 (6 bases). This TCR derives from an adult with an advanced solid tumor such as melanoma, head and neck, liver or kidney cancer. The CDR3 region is CASSDTFQGKDGYTF. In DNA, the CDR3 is TGTGCCAGCAGTGACACCTTTCAGGGGAAGGATGGCTACACCTTC.